The 32 T cell receptor beta chains given below trace back to one sample, sequenced in a study of T cell repertoires in ileal Crohn's disease. Using immunoSEQ multiplex PCR, the repertoire was profiled, and TCRdb retains in-frame clones only, with some absent. The table includes approximately 12,000 clones, more than 65% detected once. Specimen: ileal tissue. These receptors were collected from an adult with Crohn's disease.

V usage is TRBV29-1 and J usage is TRBJ1-2; D possibly corresponds to TRBD1 (5 bases). Germline V gene lookup returns CDR1 SQVTM and CDR2 ANQGSEA. The CDR3 consists of 11 residues. V gave up 5 bases and J gave up 6 bases, with 10 bases separating them. The CDR3 protein is CSVRAGDGYTF. Here the CDR3 DNA reads TGCAGCGTTAGGGCGGGGGATGGCTACACCTTC.

CDR3 amino acids: CSVTPPSYNEQFF. Written as DNA, the CDR3 is TGCAGCGTGACTCCACCCTCCTACAATGAGCAGTTCTTC. The V call is TRBV29-1, the J call TRBJ2-1, with no clear D. The CDR3 covers 13 residues. The V and J ends lost 6 bases and 0 bases respectively, with 9 bases between them. Germline CDR1 and CDR2: SQVTM and ANQGSEA.

The rearrangement uses TRBV28 and TRBJ1-2, with 10 bases identical to TRBD1. CDR1 MDHEN and CDR2 SYDVKM come from the germline V gene. The CDR3 contains 15 residues. Germline trimming cut 10 bases from V and 8 bases from J; bases unmatched to any gene: 16. CDR3 residues: CAIPGTDRGAEGYTF. The CDR3 bases are TGTGCCATCCCGGGTACGGACAGGGGGGCTGAAGGCTACACCTTC.

This clone rates as large. V gene TRBV5-1 combines with J gene TRBJ1-3, with unresolved D. Between the trimmed V and J ends, which lost 0 bases and 0 bases, there was a span of 13 bases. This CDR3 region has 17 residues. Germline CDR1 is SGHRS and CDR2 is YFSETQ. CDR3 in DNA: TGCGCCAGCAGCTTGGGAGCGGGAGGCAACTCTGGAAACACCATATATTTT. The encoded protein is CASSLGAGGNSGNTIYF.

This rearrangement joins TRBV18 to TRBJ1-2; D remains unclear. V dropped 4 bases and J dropped 4 bases, with 16 bases sitting between them. The CDR3 totals 15 residues. Germline CDR1 KGHSH, CDR2 LQKENI. CDR3 sequence (DNA): TGTGCCAGCTCACTTGGTGGAGGAAGAATCTATGGCTACACCTTC. Amino acid sequence: CASSLGGGRIYGYTF.

This clone has only one observation. The V call is TRBV5-1, the J call TRBJ1-5; the D gene is possibly TRBD1 (5 bases). The CDR3 runs to 15 residues. Trimming cost V 1 base and J 0 bases, with 8 bases left between them. The V gene's germline CDR1 is SGHRS and CDR2 YFSETQ. CDR3 protein: CASSLRGNSNQPQHF. For the CDR3, the DNA is TGCGCCAGCAGCTTGCGGGGGAATAGCAATCAGCCCCAGCATTTT.

The J gene is TRBJ2-3, the V gene TRBV4-2; no clear D. The V and J ends lost 1 base and 5 bases respectively, with 7 bases between them. This CDR3 spans 13 amino acids. Germline V gene sequence: CDR1 LGHNA, CDR2 YNFKEQ. The CDR3 bases are TGTGCCAGCAGCCAAGGGAGTGTAGATACGCAGTATTTT. This gives the protein CASSQGSVDTQYF.

This rearrangement joins TRBV7-9 to TRBJ1-1, with D possibly TRBD1 on 6 matching bases. Per germline, CDR1 SEHNR and CDR2 FQNEAQ (reference sequence). The V end lost 5 bases, the J end lost 3 bases, and 16 bases lay between the germline ends. This CDR3 spans 15 amino acids. CDR3 residues: CASSEHREGYTEAFF. For the CDR3, the DNA is TGTGCCAGCAGCGAACACAGGGAAGGGTACACTGAAGCTTTCTTT.

This chain uses TRBV6-4 with TRBJ2-2; 14 nucleotides align to TRBD2. Germline V gene sequence: CDR1 MRHNA, CDR2 SNTAGT. The CDR3 covers 17 residues. After removal of 2 bases from V and 3 bases from J, the junction contained 2 bases not matched to a gene. This CDR3 is CASSDPGLAGDTGELFF. Written as DNA, the CDR3 is TGTGCCAGCAGTGACCCGGGACTAGCGGGGGACACCGGGGAGCTGTTTTTT.

The chain carries TRBV5-1 and TRBJ2-3; 10 bases agree with TRBD2. The CDR3 has 15 amino acids. Germline CDR1 is SGHRS and CDR2 is YFSETQ. V lost 4 bases, J lost 0 bases, and 2 bases stayed unmatched. CDR3 DNA: TGCGCCAGCAGCGCACTAGCGGGGAGCACAGATACGCAGTATTTT. This gives the protein CASSALAGSTDTQYF.

The V call is TRBV15, the J call TRBJ1-1; D unresolved. Germline V gene data show CDR1 as LNHNV and CDR2 as YYDKDF (reference sequence). Between the trimmed V and J ends, which lost 3 bases and 0 bases, there was a span of 8 bases. This CDR3 has 14 amino acids. In DNA, the CDR3 is TGTGCCACCAGCAGCAGAACCTTGAACACTGAAGCTTTCTTT. Its translation is CATSSRTLNTEAFF.

This chain joins TRBV2 and TRBJ1-4, with D possibly TRBD1 on 6 matching bases. Per the germline V gene, CDR1 is SNHLY and CDR2 is FYNNEI. The V gene lost 5 bases and the J gene lost 3 bases, with 13 bases spanning the gap. The CDR3 totals 15 residues. The CDR3 loop reads CASSRARGANEKLFF. The CDR3 nucleotides read TGTGCCAGCAGTCGAGCCAGGGGAGCTAATGAAAAACTGTTTTTT.

This clone has just a few counts. The chain uses TRBV6-5 and TRBJ2-4; possible D gene TRBD2, 7 bases. CDR3 length equals 14 residues. V dropped 5 bases and J dropped 6 bases, with 14 bases sitting between them. From germline, CDR1 is MNHEY and CDR2 SVGAGI. Written as DNA, the CDR3 is TGTGCCAGCAGTGAGGGGGGGGGCTCAAACATTCAGTACTTC. Translating gives CASSEGGGSNIQYF.

The chain has TRBV5-1 and TRBJ2-1; 7 nucleotides line up with TRBD1. From germline, CDR1 is SGHRS and CDR2 YFSETQ. CDR3 length: 16 amino acids. V dropped 3 bases and J dropped 2; count of bases not matched to a gene: 8. The CDR3 region has the DNA TGCGCCAGCAGCTCTCTAACAGGGGACACCTACAATGAGCAGTTCTTC. This translates into CASSSLTGDTYNEQFF.

The chain carries TRBV6-4 and TRBJ1-6; 8 positions match TRBD1. Germline-derived CDR1 and CDR2 are MRHNA and SNTAGT. J gave up 7 bases and V 2 bases, and 1 base lay outside the gene matches. This CDR3 has 14 amino acids. This chain's CDR3 is CASSDGQGNSPLHF. The CDR3 region has the DNA TGTGCCAGCAGTGACGGACAGGGAAATTCACCCCTCCACTTT.

As for this clone: At one end the junction does not follow the germline gene, possibly because of a read error. The V gene is TRBV7-7, the J gene TRBJ2-5; TRBD1 might be the D (6 bases). This CDR3 is 15 amino acids long. The germline V gene has CDR1 SSHAT and CDR2 FNYEAQ (reference sequence). The CDR3 region is CASSLALQGEETQYF. The DNA of the CDR3 is TGTGCTAGCAGCTTAGCGCTACAGGGAGAAGAGACCCAGTACTTC.

This rearrangement joins TRBV9 to TRBJ1-2; 8 positions match TRBD1. Unmatched junction bases numbered 20, after V lost 4 bases and J lost 3 bases. Germline-derived CDR1 and CDR2 are SGDLS and YYNGEE. This CDR3 spans 19 amino acids. CDR3 residues: CASSPLHRTGSDVDYGYTF. The CDR3 bases are TGTGCCAGCAGCCCGCTCCATAGGACAGGGAGCGACGTGGACTATGGCTACACCTTC.

The rearrangement links TRBV28 to TRBJ1-1, with 8 bases matching TRBD1. The CDR3 loop spans 16 amino acids. The junction had 12 bases not matched to a gene; V was cut back by 7 bases and J by 2 bases. Germline loops: CDR1 MDHEN, CDR2 SYDVKM. The CDR3 coding sequence is TGTGCCAGCATGGCGATGCCAGGGGGCGACAACACTGAAGCTTTCTTT. As protein: CASMAMPGGDNTEAFF. The full variable domain, completed using reference TRBV28 and TRBJ1-1, is DVKVTQSSRYLVKRTGEKVFLECVQDMDHENMFWYRQDPGLGLRLIYFSYDVKMKEKGDIPEGYSVSREKKERFSLILESASTNQTSMYLCASMAMPGGDNTEAFFGQGTRLTVV.

The chain recombines TRBV19 with TRBJ2-7; 8 nucleotides agree with TRBD2. The V segment lost 4 bases and the J segment 6 bases; nucleotides outside the gene matches: 8. The CDR3 totals 14 residues. CDR1 is LNHDA, CDR2 SQIVND, per germline (reference sequence). Here the CDR3 DNA reads TGTGCCAGTAGTAATACGGGGGGGCGCGGCGAGCAGTACTTC. It specifies CASSNTGGRGEQYF.

This sequence joins TRBV19 and TRBJ2-7; D is possibly TRBD2 (5 bases). The CDR3 is made up of 12 amino acids. Germline CDR1 reads LNHDA; CDR2 reads SQIVND (reference sequence). The V end was cut by 5 bases, the J end by 3 bases, with 8 bases between. As DNA, the CDR3 is TGTGCCAGTAGTTCGGGGAGCTACGAGCAGTACTTC. It translates to CASSSGSYEQYF.

The V gene is TRBV4-1, the J gene TRBJ2-7; perhaps TRBD2 as D (5 bases). Trimming removed 1 base at V and 2 bases at J, with 18 bases between. The CDR3 covers 17 residues. The V gene's germline CDR1 is MGHRA and CDR2 YSYEKL. The CDR3 loop is CASSQGAARLPAYEQYF. DNA of the CDR3: TGCGCCAGCAGCCAAGGAGCGGCGCGGCTGCCGGCCTACGAGCAGTACTTC.

V is TRBV5-1 and J is TRBJ1-4; TRBD1 agrees at 8 bases. The CDR3 totals 15 residues. With 5 bases clipped from V and 6 bases from J, the junction kept 9 bases outside the gene matches. Germline-derived CDR1 and CDR2 are SGHRS and YFSETQ. The DNA for the CDR3 is TGCGCCAGCAGAGAACGACAGGGGACGGATGAAAAACTGTTTTTT. Translation: CASRERQGTDEKLFF.

The rearrangement links TRBV27 to TRBJ1-1; D uncertain. CDR3 length: 14 amino acids. The V end lost 5 bases, the J end lost 11 bases, and 21 bases lay between the germline ends. Germline CDR1 is MNHEY and CDR2 is SMNVEV (reference sequence). CDR3 sequence: CASSRGPIRGAAFF. The DNA for the CDR3 is TGTGCCAGCAGTCGGGGTCCTATACGAGGAGCGGCTTTCTTT.

The gene calls are TRBV18 and TRBJ1-4, with unresolved D. Trimming cost V 3 bases and J 8 bases, with 13 bases left between them. The germline gives CDR1 KGHSH, CDR2 LQKENI. CDR3 size: 14 residues. In DNA form, the CDR3 reads TGTGCCAGCTCACCGGGTCAAACGGGAGAAAAACTGTTTTTT. Protein: CASSPGQTGEKLFF.

This clone turned up a few times. The chain employs TRBV6-6 and TRBJ1-2, with TRBD1 as a possible D gene (6 bases). The CDR3 consists of 14 residues. Trimming pared 8 bases from V and 6 bases from J, leaving 19 bases between. Germline CDR1 reads MNHNY; CDR2 reads SVGAGI (reference sequence). CDR3 in amino acids: CASGTGLEIDGYTF. In nucleotides, the CDR3 is TGTGCCAGCGGAACAGGGTTGGAGATAGATGGCTACACCTTC.

J is TRBJ1-4 and V is TRBV4-3; the match to TRBD1 covers 8 bases. The CDR3 is made up of 15 amino acids. The germline V gene has CDR1 LGHNA and CDR2 YSLEER. After removal of 3 bases from V and 8 bases from J, the junction contained 8 bases not matched to a gene. CDR3 in DNA: TGCGCCAGCAGCCACGCAGGGGGCGCCCGGGAAAAACTGTTTTTT. This translates into CASSHAGGAREKLFF.

The chain has TRBV7-9 and TRBJ2-7, with D possibly being TRBD1 (5 bases). V was clipped by 2 bases and J by 2 bases, with 13 bases between them. CDR1 and CDR2 (germline): SEHNR, FQNEAQ (reference sequence). The CDR3 is 15 amino acids. CDR3 sequence: CASSLISGKAYEQYF. As DNA, the CDR3 is TGTGCCAGCAGCTTAATTTCAGGGAAAGCCTACGAGCAGTACTTC.

V is TRBV6-4 and J is TRBJ1-1; D unclear. V shed 8 bases and J shed 0 bases, with 10 bases lying between them. Germline V CDR1 and CDR2: MRHNA, SNTAGT. This CDR3 region has 13 residues. The CDR3 loop is CASGVSVNTEAFF. For the CDR3, the DNA is TGTGCCAGCGGTGTTTCGGTGAACACTGAAGCTTTCTTT.

This sequence joins TRBV4-3 and TRBJ2-3, with 7 nucleotides matching TRBD1. Trimming cost V 1 base and J 6 bases; bases outside gene matches: 7. The CDR3 sequence is 15 residues long. CDR1 is LGHNA, CDR2 YSLEER, per germline. CDR3: CASSQGRGGLDTQYF. In DNA, the CDR3 is TGCGCCAGCAGCCAAGGTAGAGGGGGCCTGGATACGCAGTATTTT.

The chain carries TRBV5-1 and TRBJ1-2, with 9 bases aligning to TRBD1. V lost 5 bases to trimming and J lost 6 bases; unmatched junction nucleotides: 8. Per the germline V gene, CDR1 is SGHRS and CDR2 is YFSETQ. This CDR3 comprises 14 residues. The DNA for the CDR3 is TGCGCCAGCAGAACAGGGGGCGCGGGGGATGGCTACACCTTC. Its protein is CASRTGGAGDGYTF.

The V and J genes are TRBV5-1 and TRBJ2-5; TRBD2 is a possible D gene (7 bases). V shed 3 bases and J shed 5 bases, with 20 bases lying between them. The CDR3 sequence is 16 residues long. Germline lookup yields CDR1 SGHRS and CDR2 YFSETQ. The CDR3 sequence: CASSSPDTGGRETQYF. The DNA of the CDR3 is TGCGCCAGCAGCTCGCCTGATACGGGGGGCCGTGAGACCCAGTACTTC.

The V call is TRBV18, the J call TRBJ1-6, with 7 bases identical to TRBD1. The CDR3 loop spans 15 amino acids. The trim removed 5 bases at V and 9 bases at J, leaving 10 bases unmatched. Germline CDR1 and CDR2: KGHSH and LQKENI. CDR3: CASSSWTGESSPLHF. CDR3 DNA: TGTGCCAGCTCAAGTTGGACAGGAGAAAGTTCACCCCTCCACTTT.